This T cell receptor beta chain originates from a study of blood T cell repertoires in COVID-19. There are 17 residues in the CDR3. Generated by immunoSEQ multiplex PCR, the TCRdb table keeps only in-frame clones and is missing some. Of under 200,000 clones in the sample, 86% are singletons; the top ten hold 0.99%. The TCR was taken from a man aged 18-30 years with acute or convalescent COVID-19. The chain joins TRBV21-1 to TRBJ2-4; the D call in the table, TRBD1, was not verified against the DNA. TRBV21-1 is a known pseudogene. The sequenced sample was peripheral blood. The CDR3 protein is CASSKRPGQGAKNIQYF. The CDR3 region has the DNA TGTGCCAGCAGCAAGAGGCCGGGACAGGGGGCCAAAAACATTCAGTACTTC.